These 24 T cell receptor beta chains share one sample of origin, sequenced in a study of post-analysis software for immune sequencing data. Unique-molecular-identifier-tagged TCR beta cDNA libraries were used. MiXCR was run by TCRdb on the PCR reads, yielding one entry per CDR3 protein. The table records around 500,000 distinct CDR3 sequences, about a third of them present only once. Study-wide findings and caveats: Five or six TRBV segments, TRBV5-6, TRBV5-1 and TRBV20-1 among them, were found more frequent in patients than controls.

Their recognized antigens are unknown. Sequencing used blood. These receptors all come from a girl aged 2-17 years with multiple sclerosis.

The sample holds a few counts of this clonotype. This chain links TRBV24-1 with TRBJ1-2; unclear D gene. Germline-derived CDR1 and CDR2 are KGHDR and SFDVKD. The CDR3 is made up of 14 amino acids. The V gene lost 3 bases and the J gene lost 4 bases, with 11 bases spanning the gap. The CDR3 coding sequence is TGTGCCACCAGTGATGACGAAAGAACCTATGGCTACACCTTC. Protein product: CATSDDERTYGYTF.

The CDR3 DNA is TGTGCCAGCAGCGTAGATCCGGGGGGGCACTACGAGCAGTACTTC. It codes for CASSVDPGGHYEQYF. The rearrangement joins TRBV9 to TRBJ2-7; 8 positions match TRBD2. This CDR3 spans 15 amino acids. Germline V CDR1 and CDR2: SGDLS, YYNGEE. After removal of 0 bases from V and 3 bases from J, the junction contained 5 bases not matched to a gene. Together with reference TRBV9 and TRBJ2-7, the CDR3 gives the full variable domain: DSGVTQTPKHLITATGQRVTLRCSPRSGDLSVYWYQQSLDQGLQFLIQYYNGEERAKGNILERFSAQQFPDLHSELNLSSLELGDSALYFCASSVDPGGHYEQYFGPGTRLTVT.

This clonotype was detected only a few times. The chain uses TRBV29-1 and TRBJ1-1; 9 nucleotides agree with TRBD1. The V gene's germline CDR1 is SQVTM and CDR2 ANQGSEA. This CDR3 is built from 13 residues. V dropped 4 bases and J dropped 4; count of bases not matched to a gene: 4. The CDR3 spells CSVVRGQGTEAFF. In DNA form, the CDR3 reads TGCAGCGTTGTTCGGGGACAGGGCACTGAAGCTTTCTTT. Based on the CDR3 plus reference TRBV29-1 and TRBJ1-1, the full variable domain is SAVISQKPSRDICQRGTSLTIQCQVDSQVTMMFWYRQQPGQSLTLIATANQGSEATYESGFVIDKFPISRPNLTFSTLTVSNMSPEDSSIYLCSVVRGQGTEAFFGQGTRLTVV.

This clonotype was recorded at least ten times. The rearrangement uses TRBV11-2 and TRBJ2-3, with 10 bases identical to TRBD2. Germline values: CDR1 SGHAT, CDR2 FQNNGV. This CDR3 has 18 residues. Germline trimming cut 5 bases from V and 0 bases from J; bases unmatched to any gene: 11. As DNA, the CDR3 is TGTGCCAGCAGCCTAGGGCTAGCGGGGGAATCTAGCACAGATACGCAGTATTTT. It specifies CASSLGLAGESSTDTQYF.

This clonotype was seen a handful of times. This chain joins TRBV6-5 and TRBJ1-2, with D possibly matching TRBD1 (5 bases). Deletions cut 6 bases from V and 8 bases from J, with 16 bases between. This CDR3 has 13 residues. Germline V gene lookup returns CDR1 MNHEY and CDR2 SVGAGI. CDR3 sequence (DNA): TGTGCCAGCAGCAGAGACAGTCTGTCCGGCTACACCTTC. It encodes CASSRDSLSGYTF.

The gene calls are TRBV18 and TRBJ2-5; D possibly matches TRBD1 or TRBD2 (5 bases each). From germline, CDR1 is KGHSH and CDR2 LQKENI. The CDR3 contains 15 residues. V lost 5 bases and J lost 5, with 18 bases in between. CDR3 sequence reads: CASSKTATRGETQYF. CDR3 DNA: TGTGCCAGCTCAAAGACAGCAACCCGCGGGGAGACCCAGTACTTC.

On this clonotype itself: This sequence may be a read error, since a much larger clone differs from it by one base. J is TRBJ2-1 and V is TRBV10-3; D is uncertain. Per the germline V gene, CDR1 is ENHRY and CDR2 is SYGVKD. The CDR3 totals 11 residues. The CDR3 here is CAISVHNGQFF. CDR3 in DNA: TGTGCCATCAGTGTGCACAATGGGCAGTTCTTC.

The chain links TRBV20-1 to TRBJ2-3; 9 bases agree with TRBD2. J was trimmed by 1 base and V by 1 base; bases with no gene match: 3. Looked up from germline, CDR1 is DFQATT and CDR2 is SNEGSKA (reference sequence). The CDR3 contains 15 residues. CDR3 in DNA: TGCAGTGCTAGAGCCCCTAGCGGGGGCACAGATACGCAGTATTTT. Amino acid sequence: CSARAPSGGTDTQYF.

Ten or more counts support this clonotype. The CDR3 reads CASSSRPGANVLTF. CDR3 sequence (DNA): TGTGCCAGCAGCTCGCGCCCTGGGGCCAACGTCCTGACTTTC. V usage is TRBV11-2 and J usage is TRBJ2-6, with D unclear. Trimming left V 4 bases short and J 2 bases short, with 6 bases between. CDR1 and CDR2 from the germline V gene are SGHAT and FQNNGV. The CDR3 runs 14 residues.

This clonotype was recorded a few times. The chain combines TRBV7-8 with TRBJ2-5; 9 bases match TRBD1. Germline V gives CDR1 SGHVS, CDR2 FQNEAQ. There are 14 residues in the CDR3. The junction had 7 bases not matched to a gene; V was cut back by 5 bases and J by 6 bases. This CDR3 is CASSLRDRAKTQYF. The CDR3 coding sequence is TGTGCCAGCAGCCTCCGGGACAGGGCGAAGACCCAGTACTTC.

This chain joins TRBV20-1 and TRBJ2-4, with a possible D match to TRBD1 (6 bases). Trimming removed 1 base at V and 2 bases at J, with 18 bases between. Looked up from germline, CDR1 is DFQATT and CDR2 is SNEGSKA (reference sequence). The CDR3 runs to 17 residues. CDR3 residues: CSARVIGQPGSKNIQYF. The CDR3 DNA follows: TGCAGTGCTAGAGTTATAGGACAGCCGGGATCCAAAAACATTCAGTACTTC.

The J gene is TRBJ2-1, the V gene TRBV5-6; D possibly corresponds to TRBD2 (6 bases). The CDR3 is 17 amino acids. The germline CDR1 and CDR2 sequences are SGHDT and YYEEEE. The V end lost 5 bases, the J end lost 8 bases, and 26 bases lay between the germline ends. The CDR3 region is CASRPYRDPRGGDEQFF. In DNA, the CDR3 is TGTGCCAGCAGGCCTTACCGGGACCCCCGGGGAGGCGATGAGCAGTTCTTC.

This clonotype showed up just a few times. The genes are TRBV12-3 or TRBV12-4 and TRBJ2-3, with D possibly matching TRBD1 (6 bases). The CDR3 runs 14 residues. The ends were cut back, 4 bases at V and 1 base at J, with 9 bases in the middle. In DNA form, the CDR3 reads TGTGCCAGCAGTTCCCCAGGGGGCACAGATACGCAGTATTTT. Residues: CASSSPGGTDTQYF.

CDR3 nucleotide sequence: TGTGCCAGCAGCAGCGCAACAGGGGACTATGGCTACACCTTC. Its translation: CASSSATGDYGYTF. The V call is TRBV7-9, the J call TRBJ1-2, with 7 nucleotides matching TRBD1. CDR3 size: 14 residues. Losses at the gene ends were 5 bases for V and 3 bases for J; bases not matched to a gene: 6. Germline CDR1 reads SEHNR; CDR2 reads FQNEAQ (reference sequence).

The rearrangement joins TRBV29-1 to TRBJ2-5; D unresolved. The length of the CDR3 is 11 residues. In germline, CDR1 is SQVTM, CDR2 ANQGSEA. Trimming removed 5 bases at V and 2 bases at J, with 6 bases between. DNA for the CDR3: TGCAGCGTTTTGGATCAAGAGACCCAGTACTTC. Protein: CSVLDQETQYF.

The rearrangement joins TRBV6-6 to TRBJ2-7; D not resolved. V was clipped by 6 bases and J by 1 base, with 13 bases between them. The CDR3 runs to 14 residues. In germline, CDR1 is MNHNY, CDR2 SVGAGI (reference sequence). In nucleotides, the CDR3 is TGTGCCAGCAGCACATACAGAGAATCCTACGAGCAGTACTTC. As protein: CASSTYRESYEQYF.

V and J are TRBV20-1 and TRBJ2-1, with 9 bases fitting TRBD2. Germline CDR1 DFQATT, CDR2 SNEGSKA (reference sequence). This CDR3 spans 13 amino acids. J was trimmed by 9 bases and V by 3 bases; bases with no gene match: 6. CDR3 in amino acids: CSARRGGPSEQFF. DNA for the CDR3: TGCAGTGCTAGGCGGGGGGGCCCCAGTGAGCAGTTCTTC.

This clonotype was counted many times. This chain links TRBV5-1 with TRBJ2-1; D is unresolved. Germline values: CDR1 SGHRS, CDR2 YFSETQ. CDR3 length: 15 residues. The V and J ends lost 0 bases and 0 bases respectively, with 7 bases between them. The CDR3 here is CASSLADSSYNEQFF. The CDR3 nucleotides read TGCGCCAGCAGCTTGGCGGATAGCTCCTACAATGAGCAGTTCTTC.

The CDR3 here is CASSKGWPDTQYF. DNA for the CDR3: TGTGCCAGCAGTAAGGGGTGGCCAGATACGCAGTATTTT. V is TRBV2 and J is TRBJ2-3, with D perhaps TRBD1 (5 bases). Germline CDR1 SNHLY, CDR2 FYNNEI. Deletions cut 5 bases from V and 4 bases from J, with 10 bases between. The CDR3 sequence is 13 residues long. The entire variable domain, with the rest obtained from reference TRBV2 and TRBJ2-3, is as follows: EPEVTQTPSHQVTQMGQEVILRCVPISNHLYFYWYRQILGQKVEFLVSFYNNEISEKSEIFDDQFSVERPDGSNFTLKIRSTKLEDSAMYFCASSKGWPDTQYFGPGTRLTVL.

The J gene is TRBJ2-3, the V gene TRBV9; D possibly uses TRBD1 or TRBD2 (6 bases each). The CDR3 runs to 13 residues. In germline, CDR1 is SGDLS, CDR2 YYNGEE. V was clipped by 3 bases and J by 4 bases, with 9 bases between them. The CDR3 sequence is CASSEGGADTQYF. The CDR3 nucleotides are TGTGCCAGCAGCGAGGGGGGAGCAGATACGCAGTATTTT.

This clonotype was seen a few times. The rearrangement uses TRBV7-8 and TRBJ2-1, with 10 bases lining up with TRBD2. V dropped 0 bases and J dropped 4; count of bases not matched to a gene: 9. CDR1 is SGHVS and CDR2 is FQNEAQ in the germline V gene. The CDR3 contains 18 residues. The CDR3 sequence is CASSLAQWERGGYNEQFF. CDR3 nucleotide sequence: TGTGCCAGCAGCTTAGCGCAGTGGGAGCGGGGGGGATACAATGAGCAGTTCTTC. The full variable domain, rest sourced from reference TRBV7-8 and TRBJ2-1, is GAGVSQSPRYKVAKRGQDVALRCDPISGHVSLFWYQQALGQGPEFLTYFQNEAQLDKSGLPSDRFFAERPEGSVSTLKIQRTQQEDSAVYLCASSLAQWERGGYNEQFFGPGTRLTVL.

The rearrangement links TRBV9 to TRBJ2-7; TRBD1 aligns across 7 bases. CDR3 length: 14 residues. CDR1 and CDR2 from the germline V gene are SGDLS and YYNGEE. V dropped 4 bases and J dropped 0; count of bases not matched to a gene: 4. This chain's CDR3 is CASSLGTVSYEQYF. For the CDR3, the DNA is TGTGCCAGCAGCCTCGGGACAGTCTCCTACGAGCAGTACTTC.

The rearrangement links TRBV7-2 to TRBJ2-3, with D possibly matching TRBD2 (5 bases). From germline, CDR1 is SGHTA and CDR2 FQGNSA. V lost 7 bases and J 4 bases, leaving 18 bases between the germline ends. This CDR3 spans 15 amino acids. The CDR3 region is CASNDPWESADTQYF. CDR3 in DNA: TGTGCCAGCAACGACCCCTGGGAGTCGGCAGATACGCAGTATTTT.

This clonotype was recorded at least ten times. CDR3: CASSLTGSSGANVLTF. Here the CDR3 DNA reads TGTGCCAGCAGCCTCACCGGGAGCTCTGGGGCCAACGTCCTGACTTTC. The chain recombines TRBV5-5 with TRBJ2-6; perhaps TRBD2 as D (6 bases). Germline values: CDR1 SGHKS, CDR2 YYEKEE (reference sequence). V lost 4 bases and J 0 bases, leaving 11 bases between the germline ends. The CDR3 spans 16 residues.